These T cell receptor beta chains were read from a single sample in a study of blood T cell repertoires in COVID-19. The table came from immunoSEQ multiplex PCR; TCRdb's copy has only in-frame clones and leaves some out. The sample includes 250,000 to 300,000 clones, less than 85% of them seen just once. Sequenced sample: peripheral blood. Source of these receptors: a man in his sixties who had recovered from COVID-19. CDR3s include the opening cysteine and the closing phenylalanine or tryptophan. Fields, in order: J gene, D gene, clone size, V gene, CDR3 protein, CDR3 DNA. A D gene is named only where the DNA matches it firmly. Not all rows give a size; the values are once, few, many and, for expanded clones, a class.

J gene: TRBJ1-6; D gene: .; clone size: .; V gene: TRBV6-6; CDR3 protein: CASSTGKNSPLHF; CDR3 DNA: TGTGCCAGCAGTACAGGGAAGAATTCACCCCTCCACTTT
J gene: TRBJ2-1; D gene: TRBD2; clone size: .; V gene: TRBV5-1; CDR3 protein: CASRPGLVPRGDEQFF; CDR3 DNA: TGCGCCAGCAGACCAGGACTAGTTCCACGAGGGGATGAGCAGTTCTTC
J gene: TRBJ2-2; D gene: .; clone size: .; V gene: TRBV5-1; CDR3 protein: CASSLRTTGIAGELFF; CDR3 DNA: TGCGCCAGCAGCTTACGGACTACCGGGATAGCCGGGGAGCTGTTTTTT
J gene: TRBJ1-2; D gene: TRBD1; clone size: .; V gene: TRBV2; CDR3 protein: CASRLGQGLYDYGYTF; CDR3 DNA: TGTGCCAGCAGACTTGGACAGGGTCTTTATGACTATGGCTACACCTTC
J gene: TRBJ2-6; D gene: .; clone size: .; V gene: TRBV30; CDR3 protein: CAWSHGANVLTF; CDR3 DNA: TGTGCCTGGAGTCATGGGGCCAACGTCCTGACTTTC
J gene: TRBJ2-1; D gene: TRBD2; clone size: once; V gene: TRBV6-5; CDR3 protein: CASINGGGYEQFF; CDR3 DNA: TGTGCCAGCATCAACGGGGGAGGGTATGAGCAGTTCTTC
J gene: TRBJ2-3; D gene: .; clone size: .; V gene: TRBV25-1; CDR3 protein: CASSERGSFDTQYF; CDR3 DNA: TGTGCCAGCAGTGAACGGGGTAGTTTCGATACGCAGTATTTT
J gene: TRBJ1-1; D gene: TRBD1; clone size: once; V gene: TRBV7-8; CDR3 protein: CASSPGRDREREAFF; CDR3 DNA: TGTGCCAGCAGCCCCGGGCGGGACAGGGAGAGGGAAGCTTTCTTT
J gene: TRBJ1-2; D gene: TRBD1; clone size: few; V gene: TRBV5-4; CDR3 protein: CASSRGQGRYGYTF; CDR3 DNA: TGTGCCAGCAGCCGCGGACAGGGCCGATATGGCTACACCTTC
J gene: TRBJ1-3; D gene: .; clone size: .; V gene: TRBV5-1; CDR3 protein: CASSASGERNTIYF; CDR3 DNA: TGCGCCAGCAGCGCCTCAGGCGAAAGAAACACCATATATTTT
J gene: TRBJ2-3; D gene: .; clone size: .; V gene: TRBV2; CDR3 protein: CASRVFRSRGVGTDTQYF; CDR3 DNA: TGTGCCAGCAGGGTTTTTAGGAGTCGGGGAGTGGGCACAGATACGCAGTATTTT
J gene: TRBJ1-1; D gene: .; clone size: .; V gene: TRBV29-1; CDR3 protein: CSVGQGGTRSTEAFF; CDR3 DNA: TGCAGCGTTGGGCAGGGAGGCACCCGGAGCACTGAAGCTTTCTTT
J gene: TRBJ1-3; D gene: .; clone size: .; V gene: TRBV30; CDR3 protein: CAWRDSPGHTIYF; CDR3 DNA: TGTGCCTGGAGAGACTCTCCCGGTCACACCATATATTTT
J gene: TRBJ1-3; D gene: .; clone size: .; V gene: TRBV6-5; CDR3 protein: CASKGHRSGNTIYF; CDR3 DNA: TGTGCCAGCAAGGGACACCGCTCTGGAAACACCATATATTTT
J gene: TRBJ1-4; D gene: .; clone size: .; V gene: TRBV18; CDR3 protein: CASSSRGEKLFF; CDR3 DNA: TGTGCCAGCTCAAGCCGGGGTGAAAAACTGTTTTTT
J gene: TRBJ2-7; D gene: TRBD2; clone size: .; V gene: TRBV4-1; CDR3 protein: CASSHHFSGSVYEQYF; CDR3 DNA: TGCGCCAGCAGCCATCACTTTAGCGGGAGCGTCTACGAGCAGTACTTC
J gene: TRBJ2-7; D gene: .; clone size: .; V gene: TRBV5-4; CDR3 protein: CASRVEVRDYEQYF; CDR3 DNA: TGTGCCAGCAGAGTAGAGGTGAGGGACTACGAGCAGTACTTC
J gene: TRBJ1-2; D gene: .; clone size: .; V gene: TRBV7-9; CDR3 protein: CASSLGLGFEDGYTF; CDR3 DNA: TGTGCCAGCAGCTTAGGTTTGGGTTTCGAGGATGGCTACACCTTC
J gene: TRBJ2-2; D gene: .; clone size: .; V gene: TRBV5-1; CDR3 protein: CASSLTAENTGELFF; CDR3 DNA: TGCGCCAGCAGCTTGACAGCGGAGAACACCGGGGAGCTGTTTTTT
J gene: TRBJ1-2; D gene: .; clone size: .; V gene: TRBV19; CDR3 protein: CASSNPPLAIGYTF; CDR3 DNA: TGTGCCAGTAGTAACCCCCCGCTGGCAATCGGCTACACCTTC
J gene: TRBJ2-7; D gene: .; clone size: .; V gene: TRBV2; CDR3 protein: CASHPTATGYEQYF; CDR3 DNA: TGTGCCAGCCACCCCACGGCCACGGGATACGAGCAGTACTTC
J gene: TRBJ2-7; D gene: .; clone size: once; V gene: TRBV18; CDR3 protein: CASSPQGLYEQYF; CDR3 DNA: TGTGCCAGCTCACCACAGGGGCTCTACGAGCAGTACTTC
J gene: TRBJ2-1; D gene: TRBD2; clone size: once; V gene: TRBV2; CDR3 protein: CASSPPPGLGDEQFF; CDR3 DNA: TGTGCCAGCAGTCCACCCCCGGGACTAGGAGACGAGCAGTTCTTC